This T cell receptor (beta chain) was documented in a study of cytomegalovirus exposure and HLA in healthy donors. About this clone: Its antigen is currently unknown.

Study-wide points: It was assumed in the presence/absence analyses that sequencing depth was roughly uniform across donors.

The germline gives CDR1 SGHAT, CDR2 FQDESV (reference sequence). The V and J ends lost 5 bases and 6 bases respectively, with 19 bases between them. The CDR3 runs to 15 residues. The primer mix had 60 Vbeta and 13 Jbeta primers. Assay used: immunoSEQ multiplex PCR; TCRdb lists only in-frame clones, some missing. The sample holds around 100,000 clones. The source of this sequence is a woman in her 30s in good health and CMV-seronegative. The material sequenced was PBMCs. The J gene is TRBJ1-2, the V gene TRBV11-1, with D possibly being TRBD1 (5 bases). The CDR3 here is CASSQDRPAGDGYTF. CDR3 nucleotide sequence: TGTGCCAGCAGCCAGGACCGGCCTGCGGGGGATGGCTACACCTTC.